The rows below give T cell receptor beta chains drawn from one sample of a study of T-cell reconstitution after alpha-beta-depleted transplantation in children. TCRdb re-derived calls from the PCR reads in MiXCR, one entry per CDR3 protein. The data show about a million distinct CDR3 sequences, roughly 29% seen once. Sequenced here: PBMCs, mostly from graft donor cells, sampled 360 days after TCRalphabeta/CD19-depleted stem cell transplant. These receptors came from a boy under three years old who had a stem cell transplant for SCID, so the T cells may come from the graft donor. Both conserved end residues are part of each CDR3. A D gene is named only where the DNA matches it firmly. Only part of the rows carry a size: once, few, many, or a class if the clone is expanded.

clone_size d_call j_call v_call cdr3_nt cdr3_aa
many . TRBJ2-1 TRBV19 TGTGCCAGTAGTCATTCCCTAGCGCGAACCTACAATGAGCAGTTCTTC CASSHSLARTYNEQFF
few . TRBJ2-3 TRBV12-3/TRBV12-4 TGTGCCAGCAGTTTAGGGGGGTCGGGAGATACGCAGTATTTT CASSLGGSGDTQYF
. . TRBJ1-4 TRBV6-5 TGTGCCAGCAGTTACGGCCTACTTGCAACTAATGAAAAACTGTTTTTT CASSYGLLATNEKLFF
few . TRBJ1-2 TRBV12-3/TRBV12-4 TGTGCCAGCAGCGGACAGCTCGATCGGGGCTACACCTTC CASSGQLDRGYTF
many TRBD1 TRBJ2-5 TRBV7-3 TGTGCCAGCAGCTTAACGGGACAGGTCACAGAGACCCAGTACTTC CASSLTGQVTETQYF
few . TRBJ2-1 TRBV9 TGTGCCAGCAGCGTAGACCCTACTCTACTGCGGAGCTCCTACAATGAGCAGTTCTTC CASSVDPTLLRSSYNEQFF
. TRBD1 TRBJ1-1 TRBV28 TGTGCCAGCAGTTTAATTCTGGACAGGGGAGCTTTCTTT CASSLILDRGAFF
few . TRBJ2-1 TRBV5-1 TGCGCCAGCAGATGGCTAACACGTGTAGGCTCCTACAATGAGCAGTTCTTC CASRWLTRVGSYNEQFF
few . TRBJ2-7 TRBV2 TGTGCCAGCAAGCAAGGGGCAGTATACGAGCAGTACTTC CASKQGAVYEQYF
few . TRBJ2-3 TRBV7-2 TGTGCCAGCAGCTTAGGGGTACAAGGGACGCAGTATTTT CASSLGVQGTQYF
. TRBD1 TRBJ2-5 TRBV29-1 TGCAGCGTTGAAGTCCGCCCCCAGGGGGCAGGAGGGGAGACCCAGTACTTC CSVEVRPQGAGGETQYF
few TRBD2 TRBJ2-5 TRBV10-3 TGTGCCATCAGAGCGGGGTTCCAAGAGACCCAGTACTTC CAIRAGFQETQYF
. . TRBJ1-2 TRBV5-4 TGTGCCAGCAGCTTTCCGGGACGAAAGTATGGCTACACCTTC CASSFPGRKYGYTF
. TRBD2 TRBJ2-5 TRBV29-1 TGCAGCGCCATTTTGGGAGGGGAGACCCAGTACTTC CSAILGGETQYF
. . TRBJ2-5 TRBV20-1 TGCAGTGTTGGGGGCGGGGCCGGAGAGACCCAGTACTTC CSVGGGAGETQYF
. . TRBJ2-7 TRBV12-3/TRBV12-4 TGTGCCAGCAGACCTAGCCCCAGCAACGAGCAGTACTTC CASRPSPSNEQYF
few . TRBJ1-4 TRBV2 TGTGCCAGCAGTCAATACAGGGATAATGAAAAACTGTTTTTT CASSQYRDNEKLFF
. TRBD2 TRBJ2-1 TRBV24-1 TGTGCCACCAGTGACGCGACTAGCGGGGTCTTTCATGAGCAGTTCTTC CATSDATSGVFHEQFF
many TRBD2 TRBJ2-4 TRBV7-9 TGTGCCAGCAGCTTACCCCCACTAGCGGGGGTTCAGTACTTC CASSLPPLAGVQYF
. TRBD1 TRBJ2-7 TRBV20-1 TGCAGCGGACAGGACGGAACCTACGAGCAGTACTTC CSGQDGTYEQYF
. . TRBJ2-1 TRBV29-1 TGCAGCTGCCGGGCCTCAGGGTCCGGTGAGCAGTTCTTC CSCRASGSGEQFF
. . TRBJ2-7 TRBV27 TGTGCCAGCAGCTCAACGACTGCAGCGACTGGGTACGAGCAGTACTTC CASSSTTAATGYEQYF
. . TRBJ2-1 TRBV9 TGTGCCAGCACCCCCACATGGTCCCGCAATGAGCAGTTCTTC CASTPTWSRNEQFF
. TRBD2 TRBJ2-2 TRBV12-3/TRBV12-4 TGTGCCAGCAGCGGACTAGCGGGGCTCACCGGGGAGCTGTTTTTT CASSGLAGLTGELFF
few . TRBJ1-2 TRBV2 TGTGCCAGCAGTCCGGGCAGACTCTATGGCTACACCTTC CASSPGRLYGYTF
. TRBD1 TRBJ2-7 TRBV12-3/TRBV12-4 TGTGCCAGCAGTCGTATTGACAGGGGGCAAGCCTACGAGCAGTACTTC CASSRIDRGQAYEQYF
. . TRBJ1-1 TRBV6-5 TGTGCCAGCAGTTTTAGGGACTTTTTGGGTGACACTGAAGCTTTCTTT CASSFRDFLGDTEAFF
. TRBD2 TRBJ2-3 TRBV3-1 TGTGCCAGCAGCCCAGCGACTAGCGGAGAACCAGATACGCAGTATTTT CASSPATSGEPDTQYF
. TRBD1 TRBJ2-7 TRBV10-3 TGTGCCATCAGTGAAGCCGGGACAGGAGACTTTTACGAGCAGTACTTC CAISEAGTGDFYEQYF
. . TRBJ2-7 TRBV12-3/TRBV12-4 TGTGCCAGCAGTTTGGACTCTAGGGGATTTGGGGAGCAGTACTTC CASSLDSRGFGEQYF